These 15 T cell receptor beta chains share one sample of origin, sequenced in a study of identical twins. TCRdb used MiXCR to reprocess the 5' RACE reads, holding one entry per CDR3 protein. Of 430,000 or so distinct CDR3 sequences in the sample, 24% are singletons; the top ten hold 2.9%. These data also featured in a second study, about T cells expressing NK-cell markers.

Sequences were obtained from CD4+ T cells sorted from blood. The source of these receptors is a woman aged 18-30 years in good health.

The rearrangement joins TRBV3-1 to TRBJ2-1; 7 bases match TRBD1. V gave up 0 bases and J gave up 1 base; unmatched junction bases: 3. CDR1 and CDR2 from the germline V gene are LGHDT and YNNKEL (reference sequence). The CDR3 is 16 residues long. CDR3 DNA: TGTGCCAGCAGCCAAGAACCGGGACAGTCCTACAATGAGCAGTTCTTC. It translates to CASSQEPGQSYNEQFF.

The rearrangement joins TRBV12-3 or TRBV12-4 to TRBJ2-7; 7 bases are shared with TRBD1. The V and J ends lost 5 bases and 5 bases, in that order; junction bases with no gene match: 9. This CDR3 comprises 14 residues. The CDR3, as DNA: TGTGCCAGCAGTAGCGACAGGGTTACCCACGAGCAGTACTTC. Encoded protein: CASSSDRVTHEQYF.

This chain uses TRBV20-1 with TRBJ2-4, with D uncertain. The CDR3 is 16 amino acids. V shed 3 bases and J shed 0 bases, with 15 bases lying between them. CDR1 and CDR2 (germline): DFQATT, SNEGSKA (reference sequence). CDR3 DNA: TGCAGTGCTAGTGTTATGGTGCCGGGAGCCAAAAACATTCAGTACTTC. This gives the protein CSASVMVPGAKNIQYF.

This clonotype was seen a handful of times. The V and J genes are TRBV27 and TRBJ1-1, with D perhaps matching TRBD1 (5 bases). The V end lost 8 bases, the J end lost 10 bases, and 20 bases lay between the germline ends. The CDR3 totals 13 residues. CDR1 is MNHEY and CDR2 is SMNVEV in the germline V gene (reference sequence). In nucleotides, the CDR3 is TGTGCCAGCGGTTACGTCCTTGGGGGACGAGCTTTCTTT. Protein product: CASGYVLGGRAFF.

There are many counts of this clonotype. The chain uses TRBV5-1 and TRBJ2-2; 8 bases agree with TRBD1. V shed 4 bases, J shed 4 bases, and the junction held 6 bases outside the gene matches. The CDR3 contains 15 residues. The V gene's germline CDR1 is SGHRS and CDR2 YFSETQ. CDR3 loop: CASSHGQGGTGELFF. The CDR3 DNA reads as TGCGCCAGCAGCCACGGACAGGGCGGCACCGGGGAGCTGTTTTTT.

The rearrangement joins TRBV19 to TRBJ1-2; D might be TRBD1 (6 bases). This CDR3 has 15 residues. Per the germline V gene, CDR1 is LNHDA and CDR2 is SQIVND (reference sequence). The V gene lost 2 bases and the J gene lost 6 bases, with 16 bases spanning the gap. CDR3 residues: CASSILGQSGHGYTF. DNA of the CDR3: TGTGCCAGTAGTATATTAGGACAGAGCGGACATGGCTACACCTTC.

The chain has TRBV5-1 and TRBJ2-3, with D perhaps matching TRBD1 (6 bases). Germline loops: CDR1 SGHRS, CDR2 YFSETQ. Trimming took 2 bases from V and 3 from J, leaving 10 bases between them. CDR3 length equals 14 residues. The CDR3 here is CASSFQGRTDTQYF. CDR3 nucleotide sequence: TGCGCCAGCAGCTTTCAGGGGCGAACAGATACGCAGTATTTT.

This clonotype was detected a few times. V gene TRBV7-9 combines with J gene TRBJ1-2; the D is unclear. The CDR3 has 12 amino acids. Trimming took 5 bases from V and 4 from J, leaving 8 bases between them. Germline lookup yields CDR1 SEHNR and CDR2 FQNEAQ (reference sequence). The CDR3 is CASSVPVYGYTF. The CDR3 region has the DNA TGTGCCAGCAGCGTACCGGTCTATGGCTACACCTTC. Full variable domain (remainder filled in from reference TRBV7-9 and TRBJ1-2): DTGVSQNPRHKITKRGQNVTFRCDPISEHNRLYWYRQTLGQGPEFLTYFQNEAQLEKSRLLSDRFSAERPKGSFSTLEIQRTEQGDSAMYLCASSVPVYGYTFGSGTRLTVV.

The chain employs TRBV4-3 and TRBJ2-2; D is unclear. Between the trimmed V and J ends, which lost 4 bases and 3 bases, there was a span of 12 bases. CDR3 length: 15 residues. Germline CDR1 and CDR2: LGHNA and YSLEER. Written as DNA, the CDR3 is TGCGCCAGCAGCCTCTCCCTGAGCCACACCGGGGAGCTGTTTTTT. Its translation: CASSLSLSHTGELFF.

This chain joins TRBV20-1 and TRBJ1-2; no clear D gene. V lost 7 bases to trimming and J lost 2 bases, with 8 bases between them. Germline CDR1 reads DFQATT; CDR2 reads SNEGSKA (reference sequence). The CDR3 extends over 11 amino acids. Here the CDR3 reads CSDSKNYGYTF. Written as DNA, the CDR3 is TGCAGTGATTCCAAGAACTATGGCTACACCTTC.

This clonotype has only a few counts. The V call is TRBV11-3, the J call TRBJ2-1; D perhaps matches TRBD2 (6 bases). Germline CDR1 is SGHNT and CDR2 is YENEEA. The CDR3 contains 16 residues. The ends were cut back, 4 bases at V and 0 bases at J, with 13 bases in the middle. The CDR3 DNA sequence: TGTGCCAGCAGCTCCTGGGCGGGGAGCTCCTACAATGAGCAGTTCTTC. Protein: CASSSWAGSSYNEQFF.

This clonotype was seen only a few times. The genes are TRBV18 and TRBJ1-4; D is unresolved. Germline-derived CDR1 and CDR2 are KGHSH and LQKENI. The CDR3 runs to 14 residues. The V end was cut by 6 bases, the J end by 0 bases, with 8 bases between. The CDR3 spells CASSLDATNEKLFF. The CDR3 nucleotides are TGTGCCAGCTCCCTAGATGCAACTAATGAAAAACTGTTTTTT.

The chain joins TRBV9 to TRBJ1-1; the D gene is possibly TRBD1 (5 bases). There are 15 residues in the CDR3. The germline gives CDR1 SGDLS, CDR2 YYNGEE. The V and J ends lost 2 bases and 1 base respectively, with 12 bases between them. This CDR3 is CASSVQGTRNTEAFF. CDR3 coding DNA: TGTGCCAGCAGCGTCCAGGGTACCCGGAACACTGAAGCTTTCTTT.

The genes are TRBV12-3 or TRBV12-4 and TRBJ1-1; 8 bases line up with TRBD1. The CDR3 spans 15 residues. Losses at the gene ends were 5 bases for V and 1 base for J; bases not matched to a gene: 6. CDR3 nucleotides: TGTGCCAGCAGTAGTCAGGGGGCGGGGAACACTGAAGCTTTCTTT. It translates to CASSSQGAGNTEAFF.

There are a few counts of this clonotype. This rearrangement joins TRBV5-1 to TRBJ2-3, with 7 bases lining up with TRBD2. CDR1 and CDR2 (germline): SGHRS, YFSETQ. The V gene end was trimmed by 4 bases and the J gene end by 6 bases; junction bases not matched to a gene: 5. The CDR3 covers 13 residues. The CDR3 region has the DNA TGCGCCAGCAGCCACGGGCGGGAGGATACGCAGTATTTT. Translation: CASSHGREDTQYF.